The 16 T cell receptor beta chains below were found in one sample sequenced in a study of blood T cell repertoires in COVID-19. Libraries were prepared by immunoSEQ multiplex PCR; TCRdb keeps only in-frame clonotypes and omits some of them. The sample yields about 180,000 clones, around 80% seen once. Sequenced input: peripheral blood. These receptors all come from a woman aged 40 to 50 with COVID-19, enrolled during active disease.

The chain couples TRBV11-3 to TRBJ2-7; possible D gene TRBD2, 6 bases. The V gene's germline CDR1 is SGHNT and CDR2 YENEEA. The CDR3 is 12 residues long. V lost 1 base and J lost 6, with 7 bases in between. The CDR3: CASSLVGGEQYF. The CDR3 DNA sequence: TGTGCCAGCAGCTTAGTGGGGGGCGAGCAGTACTTC. Full variable domain (remainder filled in from reference TRBV11-3 and TRBJ2-7): EAGVVQSPRYKIIEKKQPVAFWCNPISGHNTLYWYLQNLGQGPELLIRYENEEAVDDSQLPKDRFSAERLKGVDSTLKIQPAELGDSAVYLCASSLVGGEQYFGPGTRLTVT.

Only a few counts were recorded for this clone. The chain employs TRBV19 and TRBJ2-1; 16 bases line up with TRBD2. Germline-derived CDR1 and CDR2 are LNHDA and SQIVND (reference sequence). There are 15 residues in the CDR3. Trimming took 4 bases from V and 10 from J; bases not matched to a gene: 4. DNA of the CDR3: TGTGCCAGTAGTAGTGGGACTAGCGGGAGGGTCGAGCAGTTCTTC. This translates into CASSSGTSGRVEQFF.

The chain recombines TRBV6-5 with TRBJ2-5; 7 bases are shared with TRBD1. This CDR3 region has 15 residues. V shed 2 bases and J 5 bases; nucleotides not matched to a gene: 8. Germline CDR1 and CDR2: MNHEY and SVGAGI. CDR3 loop: CASSYAQGWRETQYF. In DNA, the CDR3 is TGTGCCAGCAGTTACGCACAGGGGTGGAGGGAGACCCAGTACTTC.

The gene calls are TRBV27 and TRBJ1-2; 8 nucleotides line up with TRBD1. The germline CDR1 and CDR2 sequences are MNHEY and SMNVEV (reference sequence). Trimming at V came to 5 bases and at J to 4 bases, leaving 6 bases not matched to a gene. The CDR3 contains 14 residues. The CDR3 protein is CASSPDRGSYGYTF. The CDR3 nucleotides read TGTGCCAGCAGTCCCGACAGGGGAAGCTATGGCTACACCTTC.

The rearrangement joins TRBV12-5 to TRBJ2-2; 11 bases are shared with TRBD1. The CDR3 is 15 amino acids. J was trimmed by 5 bases and V by 3 bases; bases with no gene match: 2. Germline V gene lookup returns CDR1 LGHNT and CDR2 FRNRAP. The DNA for the CDR3 is TGTGCTAGTGGTTTAGGGACAGGGGGAACCGGGGAGCTGTTTTTT. Its translation is CASGLGTGGTGELFF.

This chain links TRBV5-8 with TRBJ1-1, with D perhaps matching TRBD1 (6 bases). Deletions cut 4 bases from V and 8 bases from J, with 12 bases between. CDR1 and CDR2 from the germline V gene are SGHTS and YDEGEE. This CDR3 region has 12 residues. The CDR3 nucleotides are TGTGCCAGCAGCCTGGGGGCGTTCGAAGCTTTCTTT. It encodes CASSLGAFEAFF.

This clone was seen only once. The chain carries TRBV28 and TRBJ1-2, with 7 bases lining up with TRBD1. CDR3 length: 13 residues. Per the germline V gene, CDR1 is MDHEN and CDR2 is SYDVKM. Trimming removed 6 bases from V and 7 bases from J; junction bases left unmatched: 8. The CDR3 DNA reads TGTGCCAGCAGATCCCCGACAGGGCTTGGCTACACCTTC. It translates to CASRSPTGLGYTF.

The chain joins TRBV19 to TRBJ1-6; D might be TRBD1 (5 bases). The V end lost 5 bases, the J end lost 7 bases, and 12 bases lay between the germline ends. CDR1 and CDR2 from the germline V gene are LNHDA and SQIVND (reference sequence). CDR3 length: 14 amino acids. The CDR3 DNA sequence: TGTGCCAGTAGTCTCCAGGGTCTCAATTCACCCCTCCACTTT. This translates into CASSLQGLNSPLHF.

The chain recombines TRBV5-4 with TRBJ1-1; 8 bases agree with TRBD1. The CDR3 has 16 amino acids. V was pared by 3 bases and J by 0 bases, with 7 bases of the junction left unmatched. Germline values: CDR1 SGHNT, CDR2 YYREEE (reference sequence). This chain's CDR3 is CASSSPRTGLNTEAFF. CDR3 DNA: TGTGCCAGCAGCTCGCCCCGGACAGGGTTGAACACTGAAGCTTTCTTT.

This clone was counted a few times. The chain uses TRBV18 and TRBJ2-2; 8 bases map to TRBD1. CDR3 length equals 13 residues. Germline-derived CDR1 and CDR2 are KGHSH and LQKENI. V lost 8 bases, J lost 6 bases, and 5 bases stayed unmatched. CDR3 in amino acids: CASLDRAAGELFF. The CDR3 nucleotides are TGTGCCAGCCTGGACAGGGCTGCCGGGGAGCTGTTTTTT.

The gene calls are TRBV6-5 and TRBJ2-1; 9 positions match TRBD1. Trimming cost V 6 bases and J 8 bases; bases outside gene matches: 5. The CDR3 contains 13 residues. CDR1 is MNHEY and CDR2 is SVGAGI in the germline V gene. As DNA, the CDR3 is TGTGCCAGCAGAGGGACAGGGTCGCATGAGCAGTTCTTC. Translated, it gives CASRGTGSHEQFF.

This chain links TRBV19 with TRBJ1-4, with TRBD1 identical over 7 bases. Germline values: CDR1 LNHDA, CDR2 SQIVND (reference sequence). The ends lost 5 bases at V and 4 bases at J; junction bases unmatched: 1. This CDR3 is built from 13 residues. The CDR3: CASSDRVNEKLFF. DNA for the CDR3: TGTGCCAGTAGTGACAGGGTTAATGAAAAACTGTTTTTT.

The rearrangement joins TRBV9 to TRBJ2-7, with D perhaps TRBD1 (5 bases). There are 14 residues in the CDR3. V was clipped by 4 bases and J by 3 bases, with 14 bases between them. Germline CDR1 and CDR2: SGDLS and YYNGEE. CDR3 DNA sequence: TGTGCCAGCAGCCCTAGGGGCAGCGACTACGAGCAGTACTTC. It translates to CASSPRGSDYEQYF.

This clone has a single count. The genes are TRBV28 and TRBJ1-4; the D is unclear. V was trimmed by 6 bases and J by 8 bases, leaving 19 bases between them. The CDR3 has 15 residues. The germline gives CDR1 MDHEN, CDR2 SYDVKM. This CDR3 is CASSGGRKPSEKLFF. The CDR3 DNA is TGTGCCAGCAGCGGTGGGAGGAAGCCTTCGGAAAAACTGTTTTTT.

The rearrangement joins TRBV27 to TRBJ2-3; D gene uncertain. CDR3 length: 12 residues. Per the germline V gene, CDR1 is MNHEY and CDR2 is SMNVEV (reference sequence). V was pared by 6 bases and J by 0 bases, with 4 bases between. This chain's CDR3 is CASSLSTDTQYF. The DNA of the CDR3 is TGTGCCAGCAGCCTCAGCACAGATACGCAGTATTTT.

The chain couples TRBV6-6 to TRBJ2-5; no clear D gene. V gave up 7 bases and J gave up 8 bases, with 20 bases separating them. This CDR3 has 14 amino acids. Per germline, CDR1 MNHNY and CDR2 SVGAGI (reference sequence). CDR3 DNA sequence: TGTGCCAGCACGCCTAGTCGATCGAAGGAAACCCAGTACTTC. Its protein product is CASTPSRSKETQYF.